This T cell receptor beta chain was sequenced during a study of cytomegalovirus exposure and HLA in healthy donors (dated by TCRdb to about 2017). Concerning the study at large: An earlier analysis of 550 to 700 of the donors reported about 290 Gb of sequence data and around 120 million unique TCR beta sequences from 150 million to 200 million T cells. An early release covering 550 to 650 HLA-typed donors comprised 300 to 350 gigabases of sequencing data and tens of millions of unique TCR sequences. Of the roughly 430 genotyped donors, 65% to 90% fell in the genetic ancestry cluster associated with self-reported Caucasian donors. The aim of the study was to test whether cataloging public T cell receptors could identify signatures of past pathogen exposure. The study profiled the T cell repertoires of hundreds of subjects by immunosequencing and related them to cytomegalovirus serostatus. Along with the roughly 700-subject first cohort, a separate validation cohort of over a hundred different subjects was used. High-throughput TCR immunosequencing, statistical association of individual TCRs with disease status, and machine learning were combined to predict cytomegalovirus infection status. A later analysis re-examined previously published TCR beta repertoires from around 670 donors and added high-resolution HLA genotyping to investigate patterns of TCR occurrence. Rather than drawing on any new phenotypic data, the later analysis identified candidate immune exposures from TCR beta sequences and the way those sequences occurred across donors. An earlier analysis of some 600 of the donors applied high-throughput TCR beta sequencing to assess whether each TCR beta V gene segment acted as functional or pseudogenic. Alongside the repertoire data, information on donor age, sex, ethnicity and CMV serostatus was compiled. Genome-wide SNP genotypes for about 65% of the roughly 670 donors were used in a later genetic analysis, which treated that subset as a discovery cohort. All discovery cohort repertoires had been generated using a single sequencing platform. HLA typing covered class I and class II loci at four-digit resolution. Typing coverage varied by locus: roughly 629-640 donors for A, B, C, DRB1 and DQB1; 500 to 550 for DQA1; more than 600 for DPA1; roughly 450 for DPB1. Roughly five DR-DQ haplotypes were handled as single units for association and clustering, since linkage in the cohort was strong. Among some 400 genotyped donors of the cohort, an average of around 240,000 unique TCR beta nucleotide sequences was sequenced per donor, of which 15% to 20% were non-productive. What the authors observed across the whole study: Some IMGT-functional V segments, including TRBV6-2 and TRBV6-3, could not be told apart with the 87-base-pair reads, so those segments were excluded. A later genetic analysis reported fewer N-insertions in productive TCRs among donors in an Asian-associated ancestry cluster than the roughly 700-donor mean. For the cohort, immune exposure information was limited to CMV serostatus. Correlated functional status among segregating V segments might be attributable to linkage disequilibrium, but an unknown experimental factor could not be ruled out. Roughly uniform sequencing depth across donors was assumed in presence/absence analyses, although this assumption may not hold. The earlier analysis of approximately 560 of the donors excluded roughly 16 rarely observed V segments, including chromosome 9 orphons, because counts were too low. The study listed around 160 TCR beta chains as associated with cytomegalovirus. Most CMV-associated TCR beta chains appeared to be HLA-restricted in a later analysis, and the HLA associations seemed to be driven largely by CMV exposure. In a later analysis, HLA-associated TCR beta chains were found to be more clonally expanded and to have lower generation probabilities than equally common non-associated chains. Specific HLA alleles were associated with 15,000 to 20,000 TCR beta sequences at a false discovery rate of 0.05 in a later analysis. Three of the identified cytomegalovirus-associated TCR beta chains were confirmed in vitro to be specific for cytomegalovirus antigens. An association between a missense DCLRE1C variant and V-gene and J-gene trimming of TCR beta chains was found in a later genetic analysis and replicated in an independent cohort. In a later analysis, TCR association rates were found to vary across HLA loci, with the most associated TCRs seen for DRB1 alleles and the fewest for HLA-C alleles. When HLA alleles, especially DR and DQ, strongly co-occurred, attributing TCR associations to individual alleles was difficult. Only TCR beta chains were sequenced in this cohort, and the absence of alpha or paired-chain data limited detectable features. HLA typing was unavailable for some donors at each locus, so association tests used only the typed subset. In both the original and validation cohorts, the classifier was reported to diagnose cytomegalovirus status with high specificity and sensitivity. A group of highly shared sequence variants was considered likely to be a technical artifact of the sequencing pipeline. Across donors, most TCR sequences were observed very rarely, whereas some public TCRs were present in many individuals. In an earlier analysis of roughly 500 of the donors, most TCR beta V segments appeared in productive rearrangements about 87% or about 30% of the time, broadly matching IMGT annotations. A later analysis reported that several top co-occurrence clusters appeared linked to parvovirus B19, influenza, CMV and Epstein-Barr virus. The authors suggested that the approach could potentially be generalized to other disease states and immunological phenotypes. A further reported finding was that TCR beta sequences accurately predicted the HLA-A and HLA-B alleles for most subjects in the first cohort.

The cohort consisted of more than 650 healthy bone marrow donors. At the time of sampling, all cohort members were nominally healthy, though unrecorded immune exposures were likely present. The donor was CMV seropositive and was included in the group of 289 seropositive cohort members. A peripheral blood sample was provided by each donor, and peripheral blood mononuclear cells were used for TCR beta sequencing. Genomic DNA was extracted from the blood cell samples with the Qiagen DNeasy Blood Extraction Kit. Library preparation was by the immunoSEQ multiplex PCR assay. For the multiplex PCR, a mixture combining 60 forward primers for TCR Vbeta segments and 13 reverse primers for TCR Jbeta segments was used. The CDR3 region of rearranged TCR beta genes was amplified from genomic DNA with a multiplex PCR assay. On the Illumina HiSeq System, the amplified TCR beta libraries were sequenced as 87-base-pair reads. Per the original workflow: A later analysis tallied roughly 76 million unique TCR beta chains across the 610 or so repertoires, and approximately 12 million of those chains were shared by two or more donors. Raw reads were error-corrected and collapsed into unique sequences with a nearest-neighbor algorithm that merged closely related sequences to remove PCR and sequencing errors. To assign V, D and J gene segments, CDR3 sequences were aligned to IMGT reference sequences. For a sequence to be retained, a match of at least six nucleotides was required to both a V gene segment and a J gene segment. A rearrangement counted as productive if the CDR3 had no stop codons and remained in frame with V and J, and every other rearrangement counted as non-productive. Following IMGT convention, CDR3 was defined as the stretch from the second conserved V-encoded cysteine to the conserved J-encoded phenylalanine. The earlier analysis of roughly 590 of the donors excluded any sequence lacking an unambiguous match to a single V gene segment. An earlier analysis of 587 of the donors classified V segments as functional when productive rearrangements were above 56.7% and as segregating when the standard deviation between donors was above 5%. A statistical classification framework was built to diagnose cytomegalovirus status from the catalog of TCR beta chain sequences. V and J gene assignment, in a later analysis, came from comparing TCR nucleotide sequences with IMGT/GENE-DB human TR gene sequences. A later analysis assigned CDR3 sequences and most-parsimonious VDJ recombination scenarios with the TCRdist pipeline. In a later analysis, each TCR beta chain was defined by its CDR3 amino acid sequence together with its V-gene family, and reads without a unique V-gene family were excluded. As a way to deal with suspected cross-contamination and a sequencing artifact, a later analysis dropped 450 to 700 nucleotide sequences that were highly shared and had low generation probability. For each public chain, a later analysis derived a clonal expansion index from normalized ranks of inferred template counts within each repertoire. In a later analysis, generation probabilities were computed with a VDJ recombination model fitted to out-of-frame rearrangements, and the resulting probabilities were checked against IGoR. A later analysis scored TCR-TCR, TCR-HLA and TCR-CMV co-occurrence with hypergeometric tests, applying a repertoire-size bias correction to TCR pairs. False discovery rates were estimated in a later analysis by permuting HLA or CMV assignments 20 times. In a later analysis, co-occurring TCRs were grouped with DBSCAN, and TCRdist sequence similarity was added when clustering was performed within HLA-allele-positive subsets. Co-occurrence clustering excluded repertoires with fewer than 30,000 or more than 120,000 public chains, plus five with anomalous nucleotide sharing. Sourced from immuneACCESS, this table was stored by TCRdb with only in-frame sequences that have V and J called. A share of the clones is absent; for the studies checked, an unresolved V gene accounts for under half, and the remainder has no known explanation. V and J calls and clone size are as listed in that table; D and trimming were resolved from the DNA. In this sample the table shows around 110,000 clones, around two thirds of which occur a single time. The ten largest clones add up to 7.5% to 9.5% of the sample.

Points on this clone: Its specific antigen is unknown. The record has no base qualities; no much larger clone is one base away.

The CDR3 holds 13 amino acids from the cysteine to the phenylalanine. The DNA shown is the 39-base CDR3, in frame from base 1. CDR1 and CDR2 were assigned from the germline V gene as MDHEN and SYDVKM. The junction shows trimming of 8 bases on V and 5 bases on J, and the gene matches do not reach 5 bases of it. The sample comprised PBMCs. Recombination connected TRBV28 to TRBJ1-3, and 8 junction bases match TRBD1. The origin of this receptor is a woman between 35 and 50 years old in good health and CMV-seropositive. The DNA is as follows: TGTGCCAGCTGCAGACAGGGGCGAAACACCATATATTTT. Its translation is CASCRQGRNTIYF.